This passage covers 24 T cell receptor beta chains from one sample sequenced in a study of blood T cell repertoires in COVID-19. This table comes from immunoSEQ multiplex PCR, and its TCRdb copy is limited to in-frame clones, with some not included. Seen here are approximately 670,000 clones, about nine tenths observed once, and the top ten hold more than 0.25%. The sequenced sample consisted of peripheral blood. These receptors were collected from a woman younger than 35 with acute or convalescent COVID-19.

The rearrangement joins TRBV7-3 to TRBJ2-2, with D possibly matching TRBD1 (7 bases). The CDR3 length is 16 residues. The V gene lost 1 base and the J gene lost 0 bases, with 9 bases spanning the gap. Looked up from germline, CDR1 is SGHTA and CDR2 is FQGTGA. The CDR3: CASSLSGTANTGELFF. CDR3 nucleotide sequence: TGTGCCAGCAGCTTAAGCGGGACAGCGAACACCGGGGAGCTGTTTTTT.

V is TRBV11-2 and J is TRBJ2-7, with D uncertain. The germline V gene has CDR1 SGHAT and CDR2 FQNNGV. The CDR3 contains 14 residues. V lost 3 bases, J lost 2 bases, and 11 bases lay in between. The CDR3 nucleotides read TGTGCCAGCAGCTTCTATGGTCCGACCTACGAGCAGTACTTC. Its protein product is CASSFYGPTYEQYF.

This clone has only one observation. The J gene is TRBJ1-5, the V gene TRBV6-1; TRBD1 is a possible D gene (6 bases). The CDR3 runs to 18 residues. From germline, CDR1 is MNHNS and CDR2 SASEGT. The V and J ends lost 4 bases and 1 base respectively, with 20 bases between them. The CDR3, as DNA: TGTGCCAGCAGTGTAAGGGATTCCAGGGGTAGGAGCAATCAGCCCCAGCATTTT. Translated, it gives CASSVRDSRGRSNQPQHF.

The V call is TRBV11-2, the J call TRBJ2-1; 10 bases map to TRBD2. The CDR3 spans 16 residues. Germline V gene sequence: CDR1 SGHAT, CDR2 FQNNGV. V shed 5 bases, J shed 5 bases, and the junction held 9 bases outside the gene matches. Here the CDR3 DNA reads TGTGCCAGCAGCCCAAACCGGCTAGCGGGGGACAATGAGCAGTTCTTC. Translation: CASSPNRLAGDNEQFF.

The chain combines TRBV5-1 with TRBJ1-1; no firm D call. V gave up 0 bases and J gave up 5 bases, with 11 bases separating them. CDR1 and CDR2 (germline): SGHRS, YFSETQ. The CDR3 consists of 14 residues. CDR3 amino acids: CASSLGVERTEAFF. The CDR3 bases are TGCGCCAGCAGCTTGGGAGTAGAGAGGACTGAAGCTTTCTTT.

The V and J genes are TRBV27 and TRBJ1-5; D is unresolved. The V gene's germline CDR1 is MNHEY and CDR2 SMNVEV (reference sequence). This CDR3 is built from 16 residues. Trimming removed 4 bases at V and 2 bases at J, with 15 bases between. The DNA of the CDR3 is TGTGCCAGCAGTTGGGGAGGGCATGATGGCAATCAGCCCCAGCATTTT. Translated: CASSWGGHDGNQPQHF.

As DNA, the CDR3 is TGTGCCAGCAGTTACCAGGGTCCGGGACAGGGGATTTGGCCCCTCCACTTT. As protein: CASSYQGPGQGIWPLHF. The J gene is TRBJ1-6, the V gene TRBV6-2 or TRBV6-3; 10 bases are a match to TRBD1. This CDR3 contains 17 residues. The junction had 14 bases not matched to a gene; V was cut back by 2 bases and J by 13 bases. CDR1 and CDR2 from the germline V gene are MNHEY and SVGEGT.

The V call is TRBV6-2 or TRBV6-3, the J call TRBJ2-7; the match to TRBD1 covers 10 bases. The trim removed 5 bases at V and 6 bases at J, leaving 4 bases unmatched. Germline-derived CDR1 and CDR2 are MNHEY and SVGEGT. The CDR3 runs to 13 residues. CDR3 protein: CASSRTGGGEQYF. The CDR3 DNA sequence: TGTGCCAGCAGTCGGACAGGGGGTGGCGAGCAGTACTTC.

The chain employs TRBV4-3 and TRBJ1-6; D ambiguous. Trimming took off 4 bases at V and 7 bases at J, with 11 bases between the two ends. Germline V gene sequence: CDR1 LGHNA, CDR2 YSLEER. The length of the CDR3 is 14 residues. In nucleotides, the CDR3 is TGCGCCAGCAGCCTGGAGGCAGGAAATTCACCCCTCCACTTT. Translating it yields CASSLEAGNSPLHF.

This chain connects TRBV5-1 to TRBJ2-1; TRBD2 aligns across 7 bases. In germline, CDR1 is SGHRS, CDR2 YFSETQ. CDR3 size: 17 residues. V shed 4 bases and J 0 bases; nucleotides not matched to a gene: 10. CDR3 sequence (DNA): TGCGCCAGCAGCCCGGCTAGCGGAACGATCTCCTACAATGAGCAGTTCTTC. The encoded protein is CASSPASGTISYNEQFF.

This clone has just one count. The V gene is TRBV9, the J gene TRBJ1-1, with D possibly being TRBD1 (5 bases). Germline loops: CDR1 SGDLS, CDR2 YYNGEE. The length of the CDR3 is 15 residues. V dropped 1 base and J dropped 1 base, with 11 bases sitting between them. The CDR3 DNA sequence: TGTGCCAGCAGCGTATTTGGACAACAGAACACTGAAGCTTTCTTT. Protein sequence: CASSVFGQQNTEAFF. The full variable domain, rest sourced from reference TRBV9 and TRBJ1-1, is DSGVTQTPKHLITATGQRVTLRCSPRSGDLSVYWYQQSLDQGLQFLIQYYNGEERAKGNILERFSAQQFPDLHSELNLSSLELGDSALYFCASSVFGQQNTEAFFGQGTRLTVV.

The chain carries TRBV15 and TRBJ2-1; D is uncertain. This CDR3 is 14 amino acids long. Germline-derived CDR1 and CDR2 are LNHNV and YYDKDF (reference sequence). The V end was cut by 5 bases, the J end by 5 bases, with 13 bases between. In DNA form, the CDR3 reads TGTGCCACCAGCTCTGAGCCGGTAAACAATGAGCAGTTCTTC. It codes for CATSSEPVNNEQFF.

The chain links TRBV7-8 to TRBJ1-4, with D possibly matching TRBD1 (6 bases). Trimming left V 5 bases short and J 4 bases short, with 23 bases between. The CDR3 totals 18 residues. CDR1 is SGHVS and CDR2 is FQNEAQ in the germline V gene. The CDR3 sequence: CASSPRGHTMPNNEKLFF. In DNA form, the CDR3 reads TGTGCCAGCAGCCCTAGGGGACATACGATGCCAAATAATGAAAAACTGTTTTTT.

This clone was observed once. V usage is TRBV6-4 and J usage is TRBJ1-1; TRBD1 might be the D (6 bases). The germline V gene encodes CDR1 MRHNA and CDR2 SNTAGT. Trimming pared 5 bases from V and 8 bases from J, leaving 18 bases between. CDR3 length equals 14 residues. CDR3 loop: CASSLTGSIDEAFF. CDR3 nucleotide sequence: TGTGCCAGCAGTCTGACAGGTTCAATCGACGAAGCTTTCTTT.

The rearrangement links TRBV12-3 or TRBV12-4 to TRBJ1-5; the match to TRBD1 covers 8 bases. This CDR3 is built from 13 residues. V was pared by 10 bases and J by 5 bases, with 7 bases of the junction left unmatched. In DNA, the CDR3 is TGTGCCACCTCGACAGGGGTGGATCAGCCCCAGCATTTT. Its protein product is CATSTGVDQPQHF.

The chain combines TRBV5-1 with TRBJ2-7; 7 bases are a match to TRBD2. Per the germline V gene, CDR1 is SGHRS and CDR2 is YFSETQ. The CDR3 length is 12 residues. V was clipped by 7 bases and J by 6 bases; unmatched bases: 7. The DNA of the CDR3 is TGCGCCAGCGCAGACGGGGGGTTCGAGCAGTACTTC. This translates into CASADGGFEQYF.

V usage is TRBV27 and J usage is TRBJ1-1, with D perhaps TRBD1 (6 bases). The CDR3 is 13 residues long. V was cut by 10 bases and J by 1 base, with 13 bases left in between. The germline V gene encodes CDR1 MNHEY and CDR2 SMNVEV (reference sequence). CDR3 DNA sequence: TGTGCCACCCTCACAGGGAGGAACACTGAAGCTTTCTTT. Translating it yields CATLTGRNTEAFF.

The CDR3 DNA follows: TGTGCCAGCAGCCAAGTAGCGGGACGCGCCAATGGCTACACCTTC. Translated, it gives CASSQVAGRANGYTF. This chain connects TRBV3-1 (or the pseudogene TRBV3-2) to TRBJ1-2; weak D call: TRBD1 (5 bases). There are 15 residues in the CDR3. The germline CDR1 and CDR2 sequences are LGHDT and YNNKEL (reference sequence). The V and J ends lost 1 base and 6 bases respectively, with 15 bases between them.

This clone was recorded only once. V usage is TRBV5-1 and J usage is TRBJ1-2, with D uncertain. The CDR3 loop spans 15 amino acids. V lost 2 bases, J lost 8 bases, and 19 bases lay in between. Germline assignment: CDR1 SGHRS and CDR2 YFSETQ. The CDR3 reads CASSLSGNQLQGYTF. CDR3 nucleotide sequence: TGCGCCAGCAGCTTATCGGGGAATCAGTTGCAGGGCTACACCTTC.

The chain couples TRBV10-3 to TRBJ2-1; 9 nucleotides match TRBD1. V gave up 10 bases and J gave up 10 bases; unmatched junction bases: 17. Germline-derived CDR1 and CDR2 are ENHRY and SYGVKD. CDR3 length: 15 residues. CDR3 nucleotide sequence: TGTGCCACCCACGCGGGACAGGGTGTGCGGGGAGAGCAGTTCTTC. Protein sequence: CATHAGQGVRGEQFF.

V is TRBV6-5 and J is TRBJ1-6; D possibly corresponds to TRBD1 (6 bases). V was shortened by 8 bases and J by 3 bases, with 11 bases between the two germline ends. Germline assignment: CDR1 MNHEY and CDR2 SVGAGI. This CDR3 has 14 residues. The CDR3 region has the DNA TGTGCCAGCGGCACGACAGGCTATAATTCACCCCTCCACTTT. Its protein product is CASGTTGYNSPLHF.

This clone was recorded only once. The CDR3 nucleotides are TGTGCCAGCGGTCAGGGAAGGGATCAGCCCCAGCATTTT. Translation gives CASGQGRDQPQHF. V gene TRBV11-2 combines with J gene TRBJ1-5; D is possibly TRBD1 (5 bases). V lost 8 bases, J lost 5 bases, and 13 bases lay in between. The CDR3 totals 13 residues. Germline CDR1 is SGHAT and CDR2 is FQNNGV.

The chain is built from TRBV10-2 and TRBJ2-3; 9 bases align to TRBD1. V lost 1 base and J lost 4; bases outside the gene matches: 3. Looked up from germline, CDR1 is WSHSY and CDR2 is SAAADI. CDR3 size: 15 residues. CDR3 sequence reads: CASSEWTGVADTQYF. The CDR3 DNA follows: TGCGCCAGCAGTGAGTGGACAGGGGTGGCAGATACGCAGTATTTT.

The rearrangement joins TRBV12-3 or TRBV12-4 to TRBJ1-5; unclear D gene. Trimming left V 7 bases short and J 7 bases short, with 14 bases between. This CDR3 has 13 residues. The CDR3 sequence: CASNPSPSQPQHF. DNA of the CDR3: TGTGCCAGCAACCCTAGCCCCAGCCAGCCCCAGCATTTT.